The 31 T cell receptor beta chains presented below share a single source sample, sequenced in a study of T cells in Graves' hyperthyroidism and ophthalmopathy. The CDR3 regions of TCR beta were amplified from RNA transcripts. With the HTBI primer set, the TCR CDR3 went through a first round of RT-PCR. Via MiXCR, TCRdb re-called the multiplex PCR reads, giving one row per CDR3 protein. This repertoire shows approximately 610,000 distinct CDR3 sequences, 16% found once; its top ten account for about 17%. The material sequenced was blood. The receptor source for this set is a woman in her late teens or twenties with Graves' hyperthyroidism.

The chain recombines TRBV18 with TRBJ1-2; D perhaps matches TRBD1 (6 bases). The germline V and J ends were trimmed by 3 bases and 7 bases, with 15 bases remaining between them. Germline assignment: CDR1 KGHSH and CDR2 LQKENI. The CDR3 contains 14 residues. CDR3 sequence reads: CASSPTGGERGYTF. The CDR3, as DNA: TGTGCCAGCTCACCGACAGGAGGTGAGCGTGGCTACACCTTC. Variable domain in full (rest from reference TRBV18 and TRBJ1-2): NAGVMQNPRHLVRRRGQEARLRCSPMKGHSHVYWYRQLPEEGLKFMVYLQKENIIDESGMPKERFSAEFPKEGPSILRIQQVVRGDSAAYFCASSPTGGERGYTFGSGTRLTVV.

This clonotype was counted at least ten times. DNA of the CDR3: TGTGCCAGCTCACCCTGGACCACCGGGCGTGAAGCTTTCTTT. This encodes CASSPWTTGREAFF. The rearrangement uses TRBV18 and TRBJ1-1, with D unresolved. The CDR3 contains 14 residues. Per germline, CDR1 KGHSH and CDR2 LQKENI. Trimming stripped 3 bases from V and 7 bases from J, with 15 bases between. The variable domain in full, completed from reference TRBV18 and TRBJ1-1, reads NAGVMQNPRHLVRRRGQEARLRCSPMKGHSHVYWYRQLPEEGLKFMVYLQKENIIDESGMPKERFSAEFPKEGPSILRIQQVVRGDSAAYFCASSPWTTGREAFFGQGTRLTVV.

The chain combines TRBV6-5 with TRBJ2-1; tentatively, D is TRBD2 (5 bases). The germline CDR1 and CDR2 sequences are MNHEY and SVGAGI. This CDR3 spans 17 amino acids. Between the trimmed V and J ends, which lost 2 bases and 1 base, there was a span of 15 bases. This CDR3 reads CASSYPNPWESYNEQFF. The CDR3 DNA reads TGTGCCAGCAGTTACCCTAATCCGTGGGAGTCCTACAATGAGCAGTTCTTC.

This clonotype was found a few times. V and J are TRBV27 and TRBJ1-4; 7 bases fit TRBD1. Germline values: CDR1 MNHEY, CDR2 SMNVEV (reference sequence). V shed 5 bases, J shed 3 bases, and the junction held 9 bases outside the gene matches. The CDR3 has 16 amino acids. The chain's CDR3 is CASSPLITGANEKLFF. The CDR3 DNA follows: TGTGCCAGCAGTCCCCTAATAACAGGGGCTAATGAAAAACTGTTTTTT.

V usage is TRBV7-2 and J usage is TRBJ2-2; no firm D call. The ends were cut back, 4 bases at V and 3 bases at J, with 6 bases in the middle. Per the germline V gene, CDR1 is SGHTA and CDR2 is FQGNSA. This CDR3 has 13 amino acids. CDR3 bases: TGTGCCAGCAGCTCCAGTTACACCGGGGAGCTGTTTTTT. Its protein is CASSSSYTGELFF.

The V and J genes are TRBV5-1 and TRBJ2-5, with D possibly TRBD1 on 6 matching bases. The CDR3 runs 14 residues. Germline V gene lookup returns CDR1 SGHRS and CDR2 YFSETQ. The V and J ends lost 0 bases and 3 bases respectively, with 9 bases between them. CDR3 residues: CASSLEQGEETQYF. Written as DNA, the CDR3 is TGCGCCAGCAGCTTGGAACAGGGTGAAGAGACCCAGTACTTC. The complete variable domain, with remaining parts taken from reference TRBV5-1 and TRBJ2-5, reads KAGVTQTPRYLIKTRGQQVTLSCSPISGHRSVSWYQQTPGQGLQFLFEYFSETQRNKGNFPGRFSGRQFSNSRSEMNVSTLELGDSALYLCASSLEQGEETQYFGPGTRLLVL.

This clonotype turned up a few times. The V call is TRBV7-9, the J call TRBJ2-1; TRBD2 might be the D (5 bases). There are 17 residues in the CDR3. V lost 5 bases to trimming and J lost 0 bases, with 17 bases between them. In germline, CDR1 is SEHNR, CDR2 FQNEAQ (reference sequence). The CDR3 is CASSPTWTRSSYNEQFF. The CDR3 DNA is TGTGCCAGCAGCCCGACCTGGACTCGCAGCTCCTACAATGAGCAGTTCTTC.

This sequence joins TRBV6-1 and TRBJ2-7; perhaps TRBD2 as D (5 bases). CDR1 is MNHNS and CDR2 is SASEGT in the germline V gene. V shed 6 bases and J shed 3 bases, with 15 bases lying between them. The CDR3 consists of 14 residues. CDR3 DNA: TGTGCCAGCAGCGTAGCCCCGGACTTCTACGAGCAGTACTTC. This codes for CASSVAPDFYEQYF.

This clonotype was detected only a few times. The rearrangement joins TRBV6-4 to TRBJ1-2, with D possibly being TRBD1 (6 bases). CDR1 is MRHNA and CDR2 is SNTAGT in the germline V gene. Trimming shortened V by 4 bases and J by 2 bases, and 14 bases separated the two germline ends. The CDR3 runs 15 residues. The CDR3 here is CASSVEGGINYGYTF. Here the CDR3 DNA reads TGTGCCAGCAGTGTCGAGGGGGGAATAAACTATGGCTACACCTTC.

The chain recombines TRBV5-1 with TRBJ2-1, with D perhaps TRBD1 (6 bases). The CDR3 is 16 residues long. V was cut by 5 bases and J by 9 bases, with 24 bases left in between. Germline loops: CDR1 SGHRS, CDR2 YFSETQ. In DNA, the CDR3 is TGCGCCAGCAGTTCGGTGGTACAGGGACCTTGGGGTGAGCAGTTCTTC. Residues: CASSSVVQGPWGEQFF. The full variable domain, with the rest looked up from reference TRBV5-1 and TRBJ2-1, is KAGVTQTPRYLIKTRGQQVTLSCSPISGHRSVSWYQQTPGQGLQFLFEYFSETQRNKGNFPGRFSGRQFSNSRSEMNVSTLELGDSALYLCASSSVVQGPWGEQFFGPGTRLTVL.

This chain joins TRBV3-1 and TRBJ1-1; no firm D call. V was clipped by 1 base and J by 13 bases, with 22 bases between them. CDR1 is LGHDT and CDR2 is YNNKEL in the germline V gene (reference sequence). This CDR3 is built from 15 residues. The CDR3 nucleotides are TGTGCCAGCAGCCAAGCGGAGAGAGGGAAGAGAAGGAGTTTCTTT. Amino acids: CASSQAERGKRRSFF.

This clonotype occurred a few times. The V call is TRBV11-2, the J call TRBJ2-7, with D possibly being TRBD1 (5 bases). From germline, CDR1 is SGHAT and CDR2 FQNNGV. CDR3 size: 16 residues. The V and J ends lost 1 base and 6 bases respectively, with 19 bases between them. CDR3 sequence (DNA): TGTGCCAGCAGCTTAGGTCTAGGAGACAGCGTCCCCGAGCAGTACTTC. Amino acid sequence: CASSLGLGDSVPEQYF.

This clonotype was counted between two and nine times. The V gene is TRBV30, the J gene TRBJ2-1; the D is unclear. Germline V gene sequence: CDR1 GTSNPN, CDR2 SVGIG (reference sequence). Trimming stripped 1 base from V and 5 bases from J, with 6 bases between. The CDR3 spans 12 residues. The CDR3 DNA follows: TGTGCCTGGAGTGGGGGAAACAATGAGCAGTTCTTC. Protein sequence: CAWSGGNNEQFF.

This chain links TRBV12-3 or TRBV12-4 with TRBJ1-2; D may be TRBD1 (6 bases). With 3 bases removed from V and 10 bases from J, the gap between germline ends came to 18 bases. The CDR3 extends over 14 amino acids. The CDR3 here is CASSFRGAGGDYTF. In DNA, the CDR3 is TGTGCCAGCAGTTTTCGGGGGGCGGGGGGTGACTACACCTTC.

This clonotype was detected many times. A much larger clonotype is one base distant, so this may be a read error. V and J are TRBV7-8 and TRBJ2-7; perhaps D is TRBD1 or TRBD2 (5 bases each). The CDR3 extends over 14 amino acids. Germline lookup yields CDR1 SGHVS and CDR2 FQNEAQ. CDR3 nucleotide sequence: TGTGCCAGCAGCTTTGCGGGCCGGGGCGACGAGCAGCACTTC. This gives the protein CASSFAGRGDEQHF.

This clonotype was observed many times. DNA of the CDR3: TGTGCCAGCAGTGAAGTAGGCGGACCTAACTATGGCTACACCTTC. It encodes CASSEVGGPNYGYTF. This chain links TRBV6-1 with TRBJ1-2; D not resolved. The V and J ends lost 1 base and 0 bases respectively, with 9 bases between them. This CDR3 region has 15 residues. Germline assignment: CDR1 MNHNS and CDR2 SASEGT.

This clonotype was observed many times. This chain links TRBV2 with TRBJ2-7; D gene ambiguous. Trimming cost V 1 base and J 4 bases, with 8 bases left between them. In germline, CDR1 is SNHLY, CDR2 FYNNEI. This CDR3 is 13 amino acids long. For the CDR3, the DNA is TGTGCCAGCAGTGAAGGCCGGGTTTACGAGCAGTACTTC. Amino acids: CASSEGRVYEQYF.

There are many counts of this clonotype. This chain connects TRBV27 to TRBJ2-5; 7 bases line up with TRBD1. Losses at the gene ends were 5 bases for V and 6 bases for J; bases not matched to a gene: 12. The CDR3 runs 15 residues. Germline V gene lookup returns CDR1 MNHEY and CDR2 SMNVEV (reference sequence). The chain's CDR3 is CASSPTGRGRKTQYF. CDR3 sequence (DNA): TGTGCCAGCAGTCCAACGGGCAGGGGGAGAAAGACCCAGTACTTC.

The table lists this clonotype with many counts. The J gene is TRBJ2-3, the V gene TRBV9; D uncertain. V lost 0 bases and J 1 base, leaving 6 bases between the germline ends. This CDR3 region has 14 residues. Germline CDR1 reads SGDLS; CDR2 reads YYNGEE. The CDR3 region is CASSVAQGTDTQYF. CDR3 nucleotides: TGTGCCAGCAGCGTAGCGCAGGGCACAGATACGCAGTATTTT.

This clonotype was seen at least ten times. The V gene is TRBV12-3 or TRBV12-4, the J gene TRBJ1-1; D not resolved. V was clipped by 2 bases and J by 0 bases, with 10 bases between them. This CDR3 contains 15 residues. DNA of the CDR3: TGTGCCAGCAGTTTATCACAGAGTTTGAACACTGAAGCTTTCTTT. Translated, it gives CASSLSQSLNTEAFF.

This clonotype was counted a few times. This chain links TRBV20-1 with TRBJ2-7; the match to TRBD2 covers 12 bases. CDR3 length equals 18 residues. The V gene's germline CDR1 is DFQATT and CDR2 SNEGSKA (reference sequence). V lost 0 bases and J lost 4; bases outside the gene matches: 13. As DNA, the CDR3 is TGCAGTGCTAGAGATTCCCGCCTAGCGGGAGGGATCAGATACGAGCAGTACTTC. This encodes CSARDSRLAGGIRYEQYF.

This chain links TRBV28 with TRBJ1-5; D possibly corresponds to TRBD1 (6 bases). The germline V and J ends were trimmed by 6 bases and 6 bases, with 21 bases remaining between them. There are 16 residues in the CDR3. Germline V gene sequence: CDR1 MDHEN, CDR2 SYDVKM. CDR3 amino acids: CASSPIQGTAGQPQHF. CDR3 DNA sequence: TGTGCCAGCAGCCCAATACAGGGTACGGCGGGTCAGCCCCAGCATTTT.

This clonotype was detected only a few times. The rearrangement links TRBV6-1 to TRBJ2-7; D is unresolved. The CDR3 extends over 13 amino acids. Germline V gene data show CDR1 as MNHNS and CDR2 as SASEGT. Trimming took 5 bases from V and 0 from J, leaving 8 bases between them. The DNA of the CDR3 is TGTGCCAGCAGTAAGTTCCCCTCCTACGAGCAGTACTTC. Its translation: CASSKFPSYEQYF.

This chain connects TRBV25-1 to TRBJ1-5; a weak D match, TRBD1 (6 bases). CDR1 MGHDK and CDR2 SYGVNS come from the germline V gene. The CDR3 is 14 residues long. The V and J ends lost 2 bases and 7 bases respectively, with 12 bases between them. The CDR3: CASSEPGAGQPQHF. The CDR3 DNA follows: TGTGCCAGCAGTGAACCGGGGGCAGGACAGCCCCAGCATTTT.

The chain is built from TRBV10-3 and TRBJ2-7; tentatively, D is TRBD1 (8 bases). V lost 9 bases, J lost 2 bases, and 17 bases lay in between. From germline, CDR1 is ENHRY and CDR2 SYGVKD. This CDR3 has 14 residues. CDR3 protein: CAITKQGGTYEQYF. The CDR3 nucleotides read TGTGCCATAACTAAACAGGGGGGGACCTACGAGCAGTACTTC.

At least ten counts were recorded for this clonotype. The chain couples TRBV28 to TRBJ2-7; D may be TRBD1 (7 bases). V was cut by 4 bases and J by 5 bases, with 15 bases left in between. The CDR3 covers 14 residues. The germline V gene encodes CDR1 MDHEN and CDR2 SYDVKM. The CDR3, as DNA: TGTGCCAGCAGTTGGACAGGAGGGGGCGACGAGCAGTACTTC. Translation: CASSWTGGGDEQYF.

The table lists this clonotype with a few counts. The rearrangement uses TRBV12-3 or TRBV12-4 and TRBJ2-1; no clear D. V lost 6 bases and J 10 bases, leaving 22 bases between the germline ends. There are 15 residues in the CDR3. The CDR3 bases are TGTGCCAGCAGCCCAGCGTCATTGGGGTCTCGGGAGCAGTTCTTC. As protein: CASSPASLGSREQFF.

This clonotype has a count of ten or more. The chain couples TRBV7-8 to TRBJ2-2; tentative D call: TRBD2 (7 bases). The CDR3 consists of 14 residues. Germline V gene lookup returns CDR1 SGHVS and CDR2 FQNEAQ. V gave up 5 bases and J gave up 7 bases, with 14 bases separating them. In nucleotides, the CDR3 is TGTGCCAGCAGCCGGGGGGCGGATCACGGGGAGCTGTTTTTT. Its translation is CASSRGADHGELFF.

With respect to this clonotype: A much more abundant neighbour one base away suggests this may be a read error. The V gene is TRBV25-1, the J gene TRBJ2-3; 7 bases align to TRBD2. The V gene end was trimmed by 3 bases and the J gene end by 3 bases; junction bases not matched to a gene: 3. The germline gives CDR1 MGHDK, CDR2 SYGVNS. There are 14 residues in the CDR3. CDR3 sequence reads: CASSERERTDTQYF. CDR3 sequence (DNA): TGTGCCAGCAGTGAGCGGGAGAGGACAGATACGCAGTATTTT.

This clonotype was detected only a few times. V usage is TRBV7-8 and J usage is TRBJ1-1; D is possibly TRBD1 (5 bases). Per the germline V gene, CDR1 is SGHVS and CDR2 is FQNEAQ. The CDR3 consists of 15 residues. Trimming pared 2 bases from V and 7 bases from J, leaving 17 bases between. The CDR3 nucleotides are TGTGCCAGCAGCTTACAGGGAGGGGAGGAGAGTGAAGCTTTCTTT. Its protein is CASSLQGGEESEAFF.

The rearrangement links TRBV20-1 to TRBJ2-1, with 9 bases aligning to TRBD1. V lost 2 bases, J lost 4 bases, and 9 bases stayed unmatched. The CDR3 has 16 residues. Germline V CDR1 and CDR2: DFQATT, SNEGSKA (reference sequence). CDR3 sequence: CSARSETGGTYNEQFF. CDR3 in DNA: TGCAGTGCTAGATCGGAGACAGGGGGGACATACAATGAGCAGTTCTTC.